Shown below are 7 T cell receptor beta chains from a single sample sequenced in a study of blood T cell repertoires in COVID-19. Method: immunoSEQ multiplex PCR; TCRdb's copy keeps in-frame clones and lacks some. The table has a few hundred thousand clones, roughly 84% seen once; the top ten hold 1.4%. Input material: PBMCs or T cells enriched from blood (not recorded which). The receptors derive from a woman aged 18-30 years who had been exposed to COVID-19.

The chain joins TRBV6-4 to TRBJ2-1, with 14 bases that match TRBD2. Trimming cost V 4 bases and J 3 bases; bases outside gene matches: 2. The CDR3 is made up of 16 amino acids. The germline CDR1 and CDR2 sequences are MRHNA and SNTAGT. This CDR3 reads CASSGTSGGYYNEQFF. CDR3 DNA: TGTGCCAGCAGTGGGACTAGCGGGGGGTACTACAATGAGCAGTTCTTC.

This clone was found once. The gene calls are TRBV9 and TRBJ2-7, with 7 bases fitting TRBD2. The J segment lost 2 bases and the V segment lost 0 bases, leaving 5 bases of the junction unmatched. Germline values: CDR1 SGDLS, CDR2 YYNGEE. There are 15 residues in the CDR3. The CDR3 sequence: CASSVAGGSTYEQYF. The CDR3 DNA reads TGTGCCAGCAGCGTAGCGGGCGGGAGCACCTACGAGCAGTACTTC.

The CDR3 DNA is TGTGCCAGCTCACCCGGCGCAGGACAGAACACTGAAGCTTTCTTT. Protein: CASSPGAGQNTEAFF. The V and J genes are TRBV18 and TRBJ1-1; a weak D match, TRBD1 (5 bases). Trimming left V 3 bases short and J 1 base short, with 12 bases between. Germline assignment: CDR1 KGHSH and CDR2 LQKENI. This CDR3 is built from 15 residues.

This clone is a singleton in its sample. CDR3 in DNA: TGTGCCAGCAGTAACAGGGGAATGCATTCACCCCTCCACTTT. This encodes CASSNRGMHSPLHF. The chain links TRBV28 to TRBJ1-6; 7 bases agree with TRBD1. The V segment lost 5 bases and the J segment 8 bases; nucleotides outside the gene matches: 6. CDR3 length: 14 residues. Looked up from germline, CDR1 is MDHEN and CDR2 is SYDVKM. The whole variable domain, filled in from reference TRBV28 and TRBJ1-6, reads DVKVTQSSRYLVKRTGEKVFLECVQDMDHENMFWYRQDPGLGLRLIYFSYDVKMKEKGDIPEGYSVSREKKERFSLILESASTNQTSMYLCASSNRGMHSPLHFGNGTRLTVT.

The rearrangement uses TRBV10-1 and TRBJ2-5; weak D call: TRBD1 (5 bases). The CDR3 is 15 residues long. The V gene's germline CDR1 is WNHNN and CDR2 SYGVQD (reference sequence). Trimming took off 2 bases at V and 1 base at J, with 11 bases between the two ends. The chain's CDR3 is CASSENGRVQETQYF. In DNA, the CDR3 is TGCGCCAGCAGTGAGAACGGCAGGGTCCAAGAGACCCAGTACTTC.

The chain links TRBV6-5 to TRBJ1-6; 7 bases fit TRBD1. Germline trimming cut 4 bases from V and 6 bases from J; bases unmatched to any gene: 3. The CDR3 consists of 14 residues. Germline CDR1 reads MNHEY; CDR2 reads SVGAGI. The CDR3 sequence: CASSWGQLNSPLHF. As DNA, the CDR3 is TGTGCCAGCAGTTGGGGACAGCTTAATTCACCCCTCCACTTT.

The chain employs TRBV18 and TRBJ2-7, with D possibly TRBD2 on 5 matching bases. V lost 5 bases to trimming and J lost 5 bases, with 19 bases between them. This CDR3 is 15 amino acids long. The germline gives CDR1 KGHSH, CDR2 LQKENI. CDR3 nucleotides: TGTGCCAGCTCAGCCCCCCTACGAGGGTTCCACGAGCAGTACTTC. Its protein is CASSAPLRGFHEQYF.